This T cell receptor beta chain originates from a study of T cells in Graves' hyperthyroidism and ophthalmopathy. Study background: Peripheral blood collection took place at initial diagnosis, before any treatment.

V gave up 2 bases and J gave up 7 bases; unmatched junction bases: 9. The germline V gene has CDR1 DFQATT and CDR2 SNEGSKA (reference sequence). This CDR3 spans 15 amino acids. It was RNA transcripts that yielded the amplified TCR beta CDR3 regions. Initially, a first-round RT-PCR of the TCR CDR3 employed the HTBI primer set. TCRdb re-analysed the multiplex PCR reads in MiXCR, keeping a single row per CDR3 protein. The data contain 700,000 or so distinct CDR3 sequences, over 15% of them singletons. The chain uses TRBV20-1 and TRBJ1-2, with 11 bases matching TRBD1. Input material: blood. The receptor's source is a man aged 18-30 years with Graves' hyperthyroidism. The chain's CDR3 is CSARTQDRGLGGYTF. The CDR3, as DNA: TGCAGTGCTAGAACCCAGGACAGGGGGCTCGGTGGCTACACCTTC.